A single TCR beta chain is shown here with its context. What it recognizes is unknown. The data were obtained in a study of type 1 regulatory T cells. Study information: T-allo10 is a Tr1-enriched, alloantigen-specific CD4 T cell product made in vitro.

Graft donor-derived T-allo10 cells were described as host-alloantigen-specific, anergic, and alloantigen-specifically suppressive. MiXCR, run by TCRdb on the reads, gives a single entry per CDR3 protein. The sample records about 68,000 distinct CDR3 sequences, 50% to 70% being singletons. This CDR3 has 14 amino acids. V lost 0 bases, J lost 2 bases, and 7 bases lay in between. Germline assignment: CDR1 SGHRS and CDR2 YFSETQ. The TCR comes from a human donor in good health. The rearrangement uses TRBV5-1 and TRBJ2-3, with D possibly TRBD1 on 6 matching bases. Sequencing was done on a sample of cultured T cells, either the whole culture or a sorted T cell fraction (not recorded which). As to subset: Tr1-enriched cell product generated in vitro against host alloantigens. The CDR3 DNA follows: TGCGCCAGCAGCTTGGGGACAGCCACAGATACGCAGTATTTT. Its translation: CASSLGTATDTQYF.